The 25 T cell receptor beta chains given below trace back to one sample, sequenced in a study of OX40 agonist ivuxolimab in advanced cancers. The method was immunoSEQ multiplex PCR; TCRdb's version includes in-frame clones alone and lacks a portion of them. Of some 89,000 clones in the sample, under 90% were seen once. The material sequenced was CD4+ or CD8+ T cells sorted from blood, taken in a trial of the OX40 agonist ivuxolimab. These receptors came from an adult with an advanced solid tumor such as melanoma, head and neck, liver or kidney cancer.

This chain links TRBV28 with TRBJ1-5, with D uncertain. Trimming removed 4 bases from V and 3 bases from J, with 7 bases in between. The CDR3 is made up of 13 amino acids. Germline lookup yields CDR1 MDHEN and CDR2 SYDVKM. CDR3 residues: CASSWNNNQPQHF. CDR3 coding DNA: TGTGCCAGCAGTTGGAATAACAATCAGCCCCAGCATTTT.

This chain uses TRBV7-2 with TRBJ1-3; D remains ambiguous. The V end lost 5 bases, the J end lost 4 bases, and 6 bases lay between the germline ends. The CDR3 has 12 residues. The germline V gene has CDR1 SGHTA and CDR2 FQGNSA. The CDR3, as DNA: TGTGCCAGCAGCCAACAGGGAAACACCATATATTTT. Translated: CASSQQGNTIYF.

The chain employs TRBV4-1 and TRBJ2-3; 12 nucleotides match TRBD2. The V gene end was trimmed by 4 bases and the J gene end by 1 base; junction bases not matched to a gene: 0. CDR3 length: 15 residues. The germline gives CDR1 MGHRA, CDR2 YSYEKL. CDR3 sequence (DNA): TGCGCCAGCAGCCGACTAGCGGGGGGCACAGATACGCAGTATTTT. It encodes CASSRLAGGTDTQYF.

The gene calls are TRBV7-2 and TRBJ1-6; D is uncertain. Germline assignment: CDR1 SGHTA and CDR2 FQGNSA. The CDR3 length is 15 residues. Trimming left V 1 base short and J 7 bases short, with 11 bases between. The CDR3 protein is CASSLDSAENSPLHF. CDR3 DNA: TGTGCCAGCAGCTTAGATTCAGCCGAGAATTCACCCCTCCACTTT.

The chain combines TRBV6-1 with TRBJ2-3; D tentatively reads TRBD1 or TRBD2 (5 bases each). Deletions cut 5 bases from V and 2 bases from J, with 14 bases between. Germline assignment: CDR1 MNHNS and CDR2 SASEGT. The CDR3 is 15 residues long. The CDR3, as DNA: TGTGCCAGCAGTACCCGGGGCTTCAACACAGATACGCAGTATTTT. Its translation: CASSTRGFNTDTQYF.

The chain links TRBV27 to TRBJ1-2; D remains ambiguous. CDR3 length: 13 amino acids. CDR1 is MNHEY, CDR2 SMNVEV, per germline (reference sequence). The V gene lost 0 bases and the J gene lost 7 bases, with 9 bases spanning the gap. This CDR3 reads CASSLSGSGGYTF. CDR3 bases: TGTGCCAGCAGTTTATCAGGGAGCGGTGGCTACACCTTC.

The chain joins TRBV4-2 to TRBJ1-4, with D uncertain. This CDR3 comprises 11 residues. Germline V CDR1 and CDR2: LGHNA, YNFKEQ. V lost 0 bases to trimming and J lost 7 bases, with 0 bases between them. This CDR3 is CASSQDEKLFF. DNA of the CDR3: TGTGCCAGCAGCCAAGATGAAAAACTGTTTTTT.

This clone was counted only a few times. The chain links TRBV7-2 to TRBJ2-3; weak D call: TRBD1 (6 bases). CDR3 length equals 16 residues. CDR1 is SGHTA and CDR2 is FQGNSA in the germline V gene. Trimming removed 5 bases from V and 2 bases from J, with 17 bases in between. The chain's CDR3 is CASSAGVTPDTDTQYF. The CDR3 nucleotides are TGTGCCAGCAGCGCAGGGGTAACCCCGGACACAGATACGCAGTATTTT.

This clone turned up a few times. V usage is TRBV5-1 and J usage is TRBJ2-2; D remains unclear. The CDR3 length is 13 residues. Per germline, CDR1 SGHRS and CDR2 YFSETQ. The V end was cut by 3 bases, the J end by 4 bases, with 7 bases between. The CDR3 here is CASSSGSTGELFF. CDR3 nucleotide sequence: TGCGCCAGCAGCTCAGGTTCCACCGGGGAGCTGTTTTTT.

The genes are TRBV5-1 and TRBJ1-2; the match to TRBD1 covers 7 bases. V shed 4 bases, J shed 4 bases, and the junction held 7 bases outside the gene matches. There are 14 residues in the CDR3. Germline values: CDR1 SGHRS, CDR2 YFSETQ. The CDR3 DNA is TGCGCCAGCAGCCTTACAGGGGACAGCTATGGCTACACCTTC. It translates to CASSLTGDSYGYTF. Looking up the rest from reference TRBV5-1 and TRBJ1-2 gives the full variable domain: KAGVTQTPRYLIKTRGQQVTLSCSPISGHRSVSWYQQTPGQGLQFLFEYFSETQRNKGNFPGRFSGRQFSNSRSEMNVSTLELGDSALYLCASSLTGDSYGYTFGSGTRLTVV.

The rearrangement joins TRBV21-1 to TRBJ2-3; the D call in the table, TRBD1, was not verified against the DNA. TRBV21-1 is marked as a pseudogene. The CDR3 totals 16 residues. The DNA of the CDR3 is TGTGCCAGCAGCTCGGACAGGGGACCTAACACAGATACGCAGTATTTT. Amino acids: CASSSDRGPNTDTQYF.

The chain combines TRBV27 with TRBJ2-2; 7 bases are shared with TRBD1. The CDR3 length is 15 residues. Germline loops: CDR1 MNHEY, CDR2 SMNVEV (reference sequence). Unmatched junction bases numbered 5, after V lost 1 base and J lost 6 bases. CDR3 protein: CASSLWTGEAGELFF. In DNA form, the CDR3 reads TGTGCCAGCAGTTTATGGACAGGAGAAGCCGGGGAGCTGTTTTTT.

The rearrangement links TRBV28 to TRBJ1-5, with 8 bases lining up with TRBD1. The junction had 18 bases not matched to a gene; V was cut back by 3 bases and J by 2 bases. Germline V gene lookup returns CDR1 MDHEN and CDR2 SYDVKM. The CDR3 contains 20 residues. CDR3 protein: CASSFPWTGSIGGGNQPQHF. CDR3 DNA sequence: TGTGCCAGCAGTTTCCCTTGGACAGGGTCGATTGGAGGGGGCAATCAGCCCCAGCATTTT.

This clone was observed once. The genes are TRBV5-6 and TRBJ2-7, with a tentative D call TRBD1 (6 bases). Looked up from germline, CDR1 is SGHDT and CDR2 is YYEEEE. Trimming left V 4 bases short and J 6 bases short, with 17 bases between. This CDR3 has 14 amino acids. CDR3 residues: CASSQGRRASEQYF. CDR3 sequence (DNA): TGTGCCAGCAGCCAGGGGCGCAGGGCATCCGAGCAGTACTTC.

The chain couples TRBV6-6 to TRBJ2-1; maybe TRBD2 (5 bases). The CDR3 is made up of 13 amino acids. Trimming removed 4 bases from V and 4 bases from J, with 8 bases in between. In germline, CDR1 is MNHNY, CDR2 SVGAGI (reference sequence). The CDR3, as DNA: TGTGCCAGCAGTTTATCGGGGTACAATGAGCAGTTCTTC. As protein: CASSLSGYNEQFF.

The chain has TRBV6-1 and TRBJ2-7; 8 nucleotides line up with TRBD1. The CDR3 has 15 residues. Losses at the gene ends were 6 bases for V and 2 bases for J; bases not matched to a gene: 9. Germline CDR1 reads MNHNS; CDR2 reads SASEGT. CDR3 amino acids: CASRRPGTGAYEQYF. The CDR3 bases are TGTGCCAGCAGACGCCCCGGGACAGGTGCCTACGAGCAGTACTTC.

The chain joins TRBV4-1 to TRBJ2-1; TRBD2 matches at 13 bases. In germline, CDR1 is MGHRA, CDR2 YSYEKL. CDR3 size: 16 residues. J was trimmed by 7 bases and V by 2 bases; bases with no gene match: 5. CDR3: CASSQPLAGGHNEQFF. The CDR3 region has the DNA TGCGCCAGCAGCCAACCACTAGCGGGGGGGCATAATGAGCAGTTCTTC.

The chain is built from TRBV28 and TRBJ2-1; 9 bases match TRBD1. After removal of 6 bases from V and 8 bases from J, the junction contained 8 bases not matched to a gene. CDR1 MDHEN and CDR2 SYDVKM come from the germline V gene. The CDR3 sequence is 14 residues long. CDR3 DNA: TGTGCCAGCAGGAAAGGACAGGGGATGGATGAGCAGTTCTTC. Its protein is CASRKGQGMDEQFF.

Written as DNA, the CDR3 is TGCGCCAGCAGCTTGGGGGCCCCGGGAGAGACCCAGTACTTC. It encodes CASSLGAPGETQYF. The V call is TRBV5-1, the J call TRBJ2-5; no clear D gene. Germline CDR1 and CDR2: SGHRS and YFSETQ. The CDR3 has 14 residues. The V and J ends lost 0 bases and 4 bases respectively, with 10 bases between them. The full variable domain, in which reference TRBV5-1 and TRBJ2-5 provide the parts outside the CDR3, is KAGVTQTPRYLIKTRGQQVTLSCSPISGHRSVSWYQQTPGQGLQFLFEYFSETQRNKGNFPGRFSGRQFSNSRSEMNVSTLELGDSALYLCASSLGAPGETQYFGPGTRLLVL.

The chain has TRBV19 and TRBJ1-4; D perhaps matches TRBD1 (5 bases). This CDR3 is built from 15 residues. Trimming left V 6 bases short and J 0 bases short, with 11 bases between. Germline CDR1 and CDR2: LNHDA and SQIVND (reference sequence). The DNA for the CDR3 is TGTGCCAGTAGCTCCGGACACTCAACTAATGAAAAACTGTTTTTT. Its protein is CASSSGHSTNEKLFF.

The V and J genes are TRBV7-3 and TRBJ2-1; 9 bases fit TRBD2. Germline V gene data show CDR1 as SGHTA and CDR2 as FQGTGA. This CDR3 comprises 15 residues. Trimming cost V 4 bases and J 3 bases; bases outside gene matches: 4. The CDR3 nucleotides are TGTGCCAGCAGCTCATTAGCGGGGGACTACAATGAGCAGTTCTTC. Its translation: CASSSLAGDYNEQFF.

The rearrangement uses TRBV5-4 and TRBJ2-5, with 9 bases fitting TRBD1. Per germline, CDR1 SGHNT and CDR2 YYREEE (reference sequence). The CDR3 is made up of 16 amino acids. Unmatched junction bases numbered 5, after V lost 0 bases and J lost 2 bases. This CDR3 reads CASSLAGTGLQETQYF. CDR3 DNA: TGTGCCAGCAGCTTGGCCGGGACAGGGCTACAAGAGACCCAGTACTTC.

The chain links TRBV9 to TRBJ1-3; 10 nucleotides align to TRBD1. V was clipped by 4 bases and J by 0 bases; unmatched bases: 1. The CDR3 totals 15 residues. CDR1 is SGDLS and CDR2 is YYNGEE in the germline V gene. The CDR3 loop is CASSRDRGSGNTIYF. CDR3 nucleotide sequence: TGTGCCAGCAGCAGGGACAGGGGCTCTGGAAACACCATATATTTT.

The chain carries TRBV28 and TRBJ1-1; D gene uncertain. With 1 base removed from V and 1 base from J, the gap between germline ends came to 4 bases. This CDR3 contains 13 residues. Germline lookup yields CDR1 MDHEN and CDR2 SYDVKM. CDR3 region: CASSLFGNTEAFF. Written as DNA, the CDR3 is TGTGCCAGCAGTTTATTTGGGAACACTGAAGCTTTCTTT. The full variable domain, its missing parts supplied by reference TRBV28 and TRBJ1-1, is DVKVTQSSRYLVKRTGEKVFLECVQDMDHENMFWYRQDPGLGLRLIYFSYDVKMKEKGDIPEGYSVSREKKERFSLILESASTNQTSMYLCASSLFGNTEAFFGQGTRLTVV.

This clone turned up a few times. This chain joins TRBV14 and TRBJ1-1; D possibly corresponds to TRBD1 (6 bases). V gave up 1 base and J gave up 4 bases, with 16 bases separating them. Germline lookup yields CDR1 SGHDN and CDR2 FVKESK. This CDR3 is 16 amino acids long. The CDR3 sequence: CASSQAGGPSSTEAFF. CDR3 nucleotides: TGTGCCAGCAGCCAAGCTGGGGGCCCGTCGAGCACTGAAGCTTTCTTT. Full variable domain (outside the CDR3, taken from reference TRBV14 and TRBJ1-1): EAGVTQFPSHSVIEKGQTVTLRCDPISGHDNLYWYRRVMGKEIKFLLHFVKESKQDESGMPNNRFLAERTGGTYSTLKVQPAELEDSGVYFCASSQAGGPSSTEAFFGQGTRLTVV.